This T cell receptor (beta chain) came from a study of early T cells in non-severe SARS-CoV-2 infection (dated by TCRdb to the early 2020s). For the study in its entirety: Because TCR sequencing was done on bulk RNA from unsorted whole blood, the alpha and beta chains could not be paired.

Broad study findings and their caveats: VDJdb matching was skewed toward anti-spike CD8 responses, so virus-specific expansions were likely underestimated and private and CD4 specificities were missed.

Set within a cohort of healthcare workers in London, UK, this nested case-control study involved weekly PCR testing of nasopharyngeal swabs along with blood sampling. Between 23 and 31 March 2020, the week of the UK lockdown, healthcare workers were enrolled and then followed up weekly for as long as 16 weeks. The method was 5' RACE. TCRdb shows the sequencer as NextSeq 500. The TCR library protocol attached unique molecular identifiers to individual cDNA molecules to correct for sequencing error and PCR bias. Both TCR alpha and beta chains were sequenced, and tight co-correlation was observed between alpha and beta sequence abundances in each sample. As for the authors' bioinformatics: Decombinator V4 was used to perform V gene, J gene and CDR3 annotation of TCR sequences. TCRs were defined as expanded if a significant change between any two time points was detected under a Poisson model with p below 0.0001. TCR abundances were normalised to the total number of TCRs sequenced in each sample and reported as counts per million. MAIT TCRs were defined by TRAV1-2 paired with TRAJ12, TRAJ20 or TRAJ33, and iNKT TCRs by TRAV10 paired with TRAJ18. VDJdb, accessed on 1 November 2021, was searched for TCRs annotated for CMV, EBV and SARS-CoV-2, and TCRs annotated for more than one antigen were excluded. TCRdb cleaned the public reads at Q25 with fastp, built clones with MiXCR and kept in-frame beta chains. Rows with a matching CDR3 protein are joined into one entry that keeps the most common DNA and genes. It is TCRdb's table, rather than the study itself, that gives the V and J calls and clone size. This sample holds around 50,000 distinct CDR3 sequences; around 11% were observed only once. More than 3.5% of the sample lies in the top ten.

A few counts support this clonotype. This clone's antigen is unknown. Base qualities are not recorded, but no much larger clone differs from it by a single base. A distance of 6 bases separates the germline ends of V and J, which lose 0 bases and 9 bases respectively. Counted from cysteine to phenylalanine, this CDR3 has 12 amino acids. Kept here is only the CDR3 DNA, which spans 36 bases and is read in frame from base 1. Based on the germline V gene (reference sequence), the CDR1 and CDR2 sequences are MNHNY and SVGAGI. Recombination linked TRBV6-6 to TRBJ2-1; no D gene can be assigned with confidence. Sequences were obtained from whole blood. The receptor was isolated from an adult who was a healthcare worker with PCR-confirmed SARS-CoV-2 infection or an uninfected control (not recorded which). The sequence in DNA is TGTGCCAGCAGTTACTCAGACGGTGAGCAGTTCTTC. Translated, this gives CASSYSDGEQFF.